Listed below are T cell receptor beta chains from one sample, sequenced in a study of Graves' ophthalmopathy and Graves' hyperthyroidism. MiXCR, run by TCRdb on the multiplex PCR reads, gives a single entry per CDR3 protein. The sample has 300,000 to 400,000 distinct CDR3 sequences; roughly a sixth are singletons. The sequenced sample consisted of peripheral blood. The receptors come from an adult man with Graves' ophthalmopathy. Each CDR3 is given with its conserved first and last residue. A D gene is named only where the DNA matches it firmly. Clone size is shown for a subset of rows, as once, few, many or a class of expanded clone.

V: TRBV12-3/TRBV12-4; D: -; J: TRBJ2-5; size: -; DNA: TGTGCCACCAGTGCCCCCTGGGGAGAGACCCAGTACTTC; CDR3: CATSAPWGETQYF
V: TRBV12-3/TRBV12-4; D: -; J: TRBJ2-6; size: many; DNA: TGTGCCAGCAGGCTGTCCTCTGGGGCCAACGTCCTGACTTTC; CDR3: CASRLSSGANVLTF
V: TRBV5-1; D: -; J: TRBJ1-1; size: many; DNA: TGCGCCAGCAGCTCTGACATCGCAGGTATAAACACTGAAGCTTTCTTT; CDR3: CASSSDIAGINTEAFF
V: TRBV18; D: -; J: TRBJ1-1; size: -; DNA: TGTGCCAGCTCACCACCCGGGCTACTGAACACTGAAGCTTTCTTT; CDR3: CASSPPGLLNTEAFF
V: TRBV4-2; D: -; J: TRBJ2-5; size: many; DNA: TGTGCCAGCAGCCAAGGGACAGCAAAAGAGACCCAGTACTTC; CDR3: CASSQGTAKETQYF
V: TRBV13; D: -; J: TRBJ2-3; size: many; DNA: TGTGCCAGCAGCGAACCCTATCCGACGGACTATCGACTAGGAGATACGCAGTATTTT; CDR3: CASSEPYPTDYRLGDTQYF
V: TRBV30; D: TRBD2; J: TRBJ2-7; size: many; DNA: TGTGCCTGGAGTGCCTCCTGGGGGGGACCATCAACCTACGAGCAGTACTTC; CDR3: CAWSASWGGPSTYEQYF
V: TRBV5-1; D: -; J: TRBJ1-1; size: many; DNA: TGCGCCAGCACCCGAGGGGGTGGTGAGGAAGCTTTCTTT; CDR3: CASTRGGGEEAFF
V: TRBV27; D: -; J: TRBJ2-5; size: few; DNA: TGTGCCAGCAGTTTATTCGAGTCGTCAGGGGAGACCCAGTACTTC; CDR3: CASSLFESSGETQYF
V: TRBV20-1; D: -; J: TRBJ1-6; size: many; DNA: TGCAGTGCTAGAAGCAGCCCGGAGTCACCCCTCCACTTT; CDR3: CSARSSPESPLHF
V: TRBV20-1; D: -; J: TRBJ1-1; size: many; DNA: TGCAGTGCCACACCGGGACTCCAAACCATAGCTTTCTTT; CDR3: CSATPGLQTIAFF
V: TRBV28; D: TRBD2; J: TRBJ2-7; size: many; DNA: TGTGCCAGCAGGGGGGGGGGGACCTCCTACGAGCAGTACTTC; CDR3: CASRGGGTSYEQYF
V: TRBV6-2/TRBV6-3; D: -; J: TRBJ1-1; size: many; DNA: TGTGCCAGCCAACGGGACCCGTCGAACACTGAAGCTTTCTTT; CDR3: CASQRDPSNTEAFF
V: TRBV6-2/TRBV6-3; D: -; J: TRBJ2-2; size: many; DNA: TGTGCCAGCAGTTACCCTCGGGGGGCATCGAACACCGGGGAGCTGTTTTTT; CDR3: CASSYPRGASNTGELFF
V: TRBV3-1; D: -; J: TRBJ1-6; size: few; DNA: TGTGCCAGCAGCCTCTTTCACGGACGGACTTTTAATTCATCCCTCCACTTT; CDR3: CASSLFHGRTFNSSLHF
V: TRBV28; D: -; J: TRBJ1-1; size: -; DNA: TGTGCCAGCAGTGAGGACGGACTAAACACTGAAGCTTTCTTT; CDR3: CASSEDGLNTEAFF
V: TRBV12-3/TRBV12-4; D: TRBD2; J: TRBJ2-7; size: -; DNA: TGTGCCAGCAGTTTAGCACTAGCGGAACCCTACGAGCAGTACTTC; CDR3: CASSLALAEPYEQYF
V: TRBV7-2; D: TRBD1; J: TRBJ2-5; size: -; DNA: TGTGCCAGCAGCGAGAGACAGGGGTTTCGGGAGACCCAGTACTTC; CDR3: CASSERQGFRETQYF
V: TRBV7-2; D: TRBD1; J: TRBJ1-2; size: many; DNA: TGTGCCAGCAGCGCCGACAGGGGAATAGTTGCCTATGGCTACACCTTC; CDR3: CASSADRGIVAYGYTF
V: TRBV30; D: TRBD2; J: TRBJ2-7; size: -; DNA: TGTGCCTGGAGGGTAGCGGGAGGATACGAGCAGTACTTC; CDR3: CAWRVAGGYEQYF
V: TRBV7-9; D: -; J: TRBJ1-6; size: many; DNA: TGTGCCAGCAGCTTAGGCGGATCCCCTTATTCACCCCTCCACTTT; CDR3: CASSLGGSPYSPLHF
V: TRBV5-1; D: -; J: TRBJ1-1; size: few; DNA: TGCGCCAGCAGCTTCAACAGGGAGACTGAAGCTTTCTTT; CDR3: CASSFNRETEAFF
V: TRBV19; D: TRBD1; J: TRBJ1-1; size: many; DNA: TGTGCCAGTAGTGATACCGGGACAGGATACACTGAAGCTTTCTTT; CDR3: CASSDTGTGYTEAFF